The following is a T cell receptor beta chain sequence with its context. What it recognizes is unknown. Generated by immunoSEQ multiplex PCR, the TCRdb table keeps only in-frame clones and is missing some. Of around 690,000 clones listed, less than 95% are singletons. The CDR3 is made up of 15 amino acids. The junction had 3 bases not matched to a gene; V was cut back by 3 bases and J by 1 base. The germline V gene encodes CDR1 MGHRA and CDR2 YSYEKL. This sample was taken from a study of shared clonotypes between healthy human individuals. Study at large: CD4 naive and memory got three plates each, CD8 naive two, CD8 memory one. Study-level results: Rarefaction indicated that sorted-subset sequencing remained incomplete although depth was large.

The chain joins TRBV4-1 to TRBJ2-5, with TRBD2 matching over 9 bases. The sample comprised memory CD8+ T cells from PBMCs. Subset defined: CD45RO+ cells pooled with CCR7-negative TemRA cells. This TCR came from a young man in good health. Some clones in this sample may be carry-over from other donors' samples. CDR3 DNA: TGCGCCAGCAGCCATAGACTAGCGGCCCAAGAGACCCAGTACTTC. It specifies CASSHRLAAQETQYF.